This TCR beta chain was profiled in a study of blood T cell repertoires in COVID-19. Study-level information: There were acute and convalescent COVID-19 samples, and they came from the United States, Italy and Spain.

The age range of participants was roughly 18 to 90 years, with residence in under 25 US areas. Symptom resolution, clearance, or two negative PCRs marked the recovered donors of Cohort 3. Original data processing: Nucleated cell number was recorded as an estimate derived from reference gene primer amplification. Sequenced by immunoSEQ multiplex PCR; TCRdb stores in-frame clones only, minus some. D and trimming were read from the DNA, whereas the V and J calls and clone size are those reported in that table. Here the sample spans 200,000 to 250,000 clones, about 79% being singletons. Germline trimming cut 3 bases from V and 3 bases from J; bases unmatched to any gene: 4. The CDR3 sequence is 14 residues long. Germline V lookup: CDR1 LGHDT, CDR2 YNNKEL (reference sequence).

Material for sequencing was PBMCs or T cells enriched from blood (not recorded which). The clonotype originates from a woman aged 60 to 75 who had recovered from COVID-19. The chain recombines TRBV3-1 (or the pseudogene TRBV3-2) with TRBJ2-7; the match to TRBD1 covers 8 bases. CDR3 DNA: TGTGCCAGCAGCCACAGGGGGCAAAACTACGAGCAGTACTTC. Translated: CASSHRGQNYEQYF.